Here is one T cell receptor (beta chain) with its context. Sequencing was performed with immunoSEQ multiplex PCR; in TCRdb, only in-frame clones are kept and a portion is missing. Here the sample spans under 2,000 clones, roughly 36% being singletons. The data belong to a study of T cells in localized non-small cell lung cancer. V shed 7 bases and J shed 3 bases, with 10 bases lying between them. This CDR3 contains 12 residues. Germline V gene data show CDR1 as MDHEN and CDR2 as SYDVKM. The source material was normal lung tissue next to the tumor, sampled before any cancer treatment. The TCR sequence derives from a male donor aged 60 or older with stage III squamous cell lung carcinoma. The genes are TRBV28 and TRBJ2-7; D is perhaps TRBD1 (5 bases). For the CDR3, the DNA is TGTGCCAGCACAGGGTCAAGCTACGAGCAGTACGTC. It is translated as CASTGSSYEQYV.